These T cell receptor beta chains were read from a single sample in a study of blood T cell repertoires in COVID-19. The assay was immunoSEQ multiplex PCR, and TCRdb's table has in-frame clones only and misses some. Among roughly 200,000 clones listed, under 90% were seen once. Specimen: PBMCs or T cells enriched from blood (not recorded which). These receptors were obtained from a woman in her fifties or sixties who had been exposed to COVID-19. CDR3s include the opening cysteine and the closing phenylalanine or tryptophan. The D gene is left open where the match is weak. The listing skips clone size in some rows; elsewhere it reads once, few, many or a size class.

TRBV5-6	TRBJ2-7	NA	NA	TGTGCCAGCAGCCTCGGGAGACCCTACGAGCAGTACTTC	CASSLGRPYEQYF
TRBV19	TRBJ1-1	NA	NA	TGTGCCAGTAGTTCCCCGGGAGGACTCTGGGACACTGAAGCTTTCTTT	CASSSPGGLWDTEAFF
TRBV5-6	TRBJ1-2	NA	NA	TGTGCCAGCAGCCCCCTTGGAGATCCCTATGGCTACACCTTC	CASSPLGDPYGYTF
TRBV30	TRBJ1-5	NA	TRBD1	TGTGCCTGGTCAGGGAACCGGGACAGGCGTCCGAATAGCAATCAGCCCCAGCATTTT	CAWSGNRDRRPNSNQPQHF
TRBV5-1	TRBJ1-1	NA	NA	TGCGCCAGCAGCTTGGAAGGGGGAATCACTGAAGCTTTCTTT	CASSLEGGITEAFF
TRBV19	TRBJ2-6	once	NA	TGTGCCAGTAGTATAGCAGGTACCGGGGCCAACGTCCTGACTTTC	CASSIAGTGANVLTF
TRBV19	TRBJ1-5	NA	NA	TGTGCCAGTAGAGAGACAGGACCTTCCAATCAGCCCCAGCATTTT	CASRETGPSNQPQHF
TRBV19	TRBJ2-2	once	TRBD1	TGTGCCAGTAGCGCCGGGACAGGGTCCTACACCGGGGAGCTGTTTTTT	CASSAGTGSYTGELFF
TRBV6-1	TRBJ2-1	NA	NA	TGTGCCAGCAGTGTTTACAGGGCAGGGGTCGCCTTCGATGAGCAGTTCTTC	CASSVYRAGVAFDEQFF
TRBV11-2	TRBJ2-1	NA	TRBD2	TGTGCCAGCAAGCTAGCGGGGGGTTACAATGAGCAGTTCTTC	CASKLAGGYNEQFF
TRBV5-6	TRBJ1-2	NA	NA	TGTGCCAGCAGCTATGGACAAGAGGATGGCTACACCTTC	CASSYGQEDGYTF
TRBV10-2	TRBJ2-1	NA	NA	TGCGCCAGCCGAGGTGGGGGCGGTTCCTACAATGAGCAGTTCTTC	CASRGGGGSYNEQFF
TRBV4-2	TRBJ2-5	NA	TRBD2	TGTGCCAGCAGCCAAGACCCTAGCGGGGGCGGTCGACAAGAGACCCAGTACTTC	CASSQDPSGGGRQETQYF
TRBV12-3/TRBV12-4	TRBJ2-1	NA	NA	TGTGCCAGCAGAGGGGTTAATGAGCAGTTCTTC	CASRGVNEQFF
TRBV28	TRBJ2-7	NA	NA	TGTGCCAGCAGTCCTGGACACAACGAGCAGTACTTC	CASSPGHNEQYF
TRBV7-8	TRBJ2-1	NA	TRBD2	TGTGCCAGCAGCTCTAGCGGGTGGTCCTACAATGAGCAGTTCTTC	CASSSSGWSYNEQFF
TRBV11-2	TRBJ2-5	few	TRBD2	TGTGCCAGCAGCGCCGGAGTGGGAGCGGGGGGTTTGGGGGAGACCCAGTACTTC	CASSAGVGAGGLGETQYF
TRBV7-2	TRBJ2-5	NA	TRBD1	TGTGCCAGCAGCCAAAGGACAGGGGCTTACCAAGAGACCCAGTACTTC	CASSQRTGAYQETQYF